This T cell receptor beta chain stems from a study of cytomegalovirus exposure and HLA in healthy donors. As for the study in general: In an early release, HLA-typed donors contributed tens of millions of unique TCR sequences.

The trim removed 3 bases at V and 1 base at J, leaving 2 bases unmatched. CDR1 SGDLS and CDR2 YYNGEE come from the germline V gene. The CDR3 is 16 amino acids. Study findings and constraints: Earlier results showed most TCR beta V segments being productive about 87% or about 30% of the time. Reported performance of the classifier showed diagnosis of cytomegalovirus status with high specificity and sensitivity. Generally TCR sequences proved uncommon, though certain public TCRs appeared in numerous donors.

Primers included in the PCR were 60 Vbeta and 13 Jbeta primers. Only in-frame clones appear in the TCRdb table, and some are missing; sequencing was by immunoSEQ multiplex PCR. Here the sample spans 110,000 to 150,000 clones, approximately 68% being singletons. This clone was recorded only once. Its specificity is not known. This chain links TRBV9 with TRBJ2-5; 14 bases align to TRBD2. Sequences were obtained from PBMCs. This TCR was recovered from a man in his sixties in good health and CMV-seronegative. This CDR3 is CASSGGLAGAQETQYF. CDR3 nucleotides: TGTGCCAGCAGCGGGGGACTAGCGGGAGCCCAAGAGACCCAGTACTTC. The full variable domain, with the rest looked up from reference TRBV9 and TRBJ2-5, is DSGVTQTPKHLITATGQRVTLRCSPRSGDLSVYWYQQSLDQGLQFLIQYYNGEERAKGNILERFSAQQFPDLHSELNLSSLELGDSALYFCASSGGLAGAQETQYFGPGTRLLVL.